Following are 4 T cell receptor beta chains from one sample sequenced in a study of shared T cell receptors in the human thymus. Clones were read by immunoSEQ multiplex PCR, and TCRdb kept only the in-frame ones, dropping some. The data hold 720,000 or so clones, with approximately 85% observed a single time. The data also belong to a second study, concerning human thymus T cells.

The source material was thymocytes. These receptor sequences come from a girl under three years old with a congenital heart defect.

This chain connects TRBV5-1 to TRBJ2-1; the match to TRBD1 covers 7 bases. CDR3 size: 18 residues. Germline V lookup: CDR1 SGHRS, CDR2 YFSETQ. After removal of 7 bases from V and 8 bases from J, the junction contained 24 bases not matched to a gene. The CDR3 DNA sequence: TGCGCCAGCGAAAAGGGACAGAGAACTCGATACCCGAGGGATGAGCAGTTCTTC. Protein: CASEKGQRTRYPRDEQFF.

The V and J genes are TRBV6-6 and TRBJ2-1; a weak D match, TRBD1 (7 bases). The CDR3 contains 15 residues. CDR1 is MNHNY, CDR2 SVGAGI, per germline (reference sequence). Trimming removed 6 bases from V and 3 bases from J, with 15 bases in between. CDR3 loop: CASRIDREDYNEQFF. The CDR3 DNA reads TGTGCCAGCAGGATCGACAGGGAGGACTACAATGAGCAGTTCTTC.

A note on this clone: In the same sample, other DNA sequences code for this CDR3. V usage is TRBV25-1 and J usage is TRBJ2-1; 7 bases agree with TRBD2. The CDR3 covers 17 residues. From germline, CDR1 is MGHDK and CDR2 SYGVNS. With V trimmed by 3 bases and J by 2 bases, 10 bases remained unmatched. In nucleotides, the CDR3 is TGTGCCAGCAGTGACAATCTCGCCAGCGGGGCCTACAATGAGCAGTTCTTC. As protein: CASSDNLASGAYNEQFF.

The chain has TRBV29-1 and TRBJ2-4; 10 nucleotides align to TRBD1. The CDR3 runs to 18 residues. Germline CDR1 SQVTM, CDR2 ANQGSEA. The V segment lost 4 bases and the J segment 0 bases; nucleotides outside the gene matches: 12. CDR3 sequence reads: CSVAGQGPGPSAKNIQYF. CDR3 coding DNA: TGCAGCGTTGCGGGACAGGGGCCCGGGCCATCAGCCAAAAACATTCAGTACTTC.